The 21 T cell receptor beta chains reported below all come from one sample, sequenced in a study of blood T cell repertoires in COVID-19. TCRdb's table, derived via immunoSEQ multiplex PCR, lists solely in-frame clones and lacks some. Here the sample spans 250,000 to 300,000 clones, around 80% being singletons. The sequenced sample was peripheral blood. These receptors all come from a man between 60 and 75 years old with acute or convalescent COVID-19.

The chain couples TRBV27 to TRBJ1-1; no clear D gene. V lost 4 bases, J lost 1 base, and 13 bases lay in between. The CDR3 extends over 15 amino acids. Germline lookup yields CDR1 MNHEY and CDR2 SMNVEV (reference sequence). The CDR3 DNA follows: TGTGCCAGCAGTTCCACCCCCCGAGGGAACACTGAAGCTTTCTTT. Its translation: CASSSTPRGNTEAFF.

This chain connects TRBV28 to TRBJ2-7; TRBD2 matches 7 bases. The trim removed 5 bases at V and 9 bases at J, leaving 10 bases unmatched. Germline-derived CDR1 and CDR2 are MDHEN and SYDVKM. The CDR3 runs 13 residues. The CDR3 region is CASSKQLGRGQYF. The CDR3 DNA follows: TGTGCCAGCAGTAAACAGTTGGGGAGGGGGCAGTACTTC.

V usage is TRBV5-1 and J usage is TRBJ1-4; D is perhaps TRBD1 (5 bases). Per the germline V gene, CDR1 is SGHRS and CDR2 is YFSETQ. There are 17 residues in the CDR3. With 0 bases removed from V and 0 bases from J, the gap between germline ends came to 12 bases. The CDR3 coding sequence is TGCGCCAGCAGCTTGGTCGCAGGGTTGGCAACTAATGAAAAACTGTTTTTT. It codes for CASSLVAGLATNEKLFF.

The gene calls are TRBV29-1 and TRBJ1-1; 11 bases match TRBD1. The trim removed 2 bases at V and 4 bases at J, leaving 3 bases unmatched. Germline loops: CDR1 SQVTM, CDR2 ANQGSEA. CDR3 size: 14 residues. The CDR3 sequence is CSVERGTGGTEAFF. The DNA of the CDR3 is TGCAGCGTTGAAAGAGGGACAGGGGGCACTGAAGCTTTCTTT.

The chain joins TRBV5-4 to TRBJ1-4, with 12 bases matching TRBD1. J lost 11 bases, V lost 4 bases, and 3 bases had no gene match. The CDR3 is 13 residues long. The germline V gene encodes CDR1 SGHNT and CDR2 YYREEE (reference sequence). The CDR3 coding sequence is TGTGCCAGCAGCCCGGGACAGGGGGCGAAACTGTTTTTT. It yields the protein CASSPGQGAKLFF.

V and J are TRBV3-1 (or the pseudogene TRBV3-2) and TRBJ1-1; the D gene is possibly TRBD1 (5 bases). V lost 0 bases, J lost 10 bases, and 9 bases lay in between. The germline CDR1 and CDR2 sequences are LGHDT and YNNKEL (reference sequence). The CDR3 extends over 12 amino acids. The CDR3 region is CASSQDRQGAFF. Here the CDR3 DNA reads TGTGCCAGCAGCCAAGATCGTCAGGGAGCTTTCTTT.

The CDR3 DNA reads TGTGCCAGCAGCACGGACCAGGAGGGGGAGCAGTACTTC. This translates into CASSTDQEGEQYF. This sequence joins TRBV7-3 and TRBJ2-7; D may be TRBD2 (6 bases). Between the trimmed V and J ends, which lost 5 bases and 7 bases, there was a span of 15 bases. CDR3 size: 13 residues. CDR1 SGHTA and CDR2 FQGTGA come from the germline V gene. Complete variable domain (other parts from reference TRBV7-3 and TRBJ2-7): GAGVSQTPSNKVTEKGKYVELRCDPISGHTALYWYRQSLGQGPEFLIYFQGTGAADDSGLPNDRFFAVRPEGSVSTLKIQRTERGDSAVYLCASSTDQEGEQYFGPGTRLTVT.

DNA of the CDR3: TGTGCCAGCAGGGATGTCAGGAATCAGCCCCAGCATTTT. Protein: CASRDVRNQPQHF. The chain couples TRBV7-3 to TRBJ1-5, with D uncertain. CDR1 and CDR2 from the germline V gene are SGHTA and FQGTGA. The CDR3 runs to 13 residues. V lost 6 bases, J lost 4 bases, and 10 bases lay in between.

The CDR3 DNA reads as TGTGCCAGCAGCCGCGGGACTCTGGAGACCCAGTACTTC. Amino acid sequence: CASSRGTLETQYF. This chain uses TRBV11-3 with TRBJ2-5, with a weak D call TRBD2 (6 bases). Germline CDR1 and CDR2: SGHNT and YENEEA. V dropped 5 bases and J dropped 5 bases, with 12 bases sitting between them. The CDR3 runs 13 residues.

The chain employs TRBV5-1 and TRBJ2-3; D perhaps matches TRBD2 (5 bases). CDR1 and CDR2 (germline): SGHRS, YFSETQ. The CDR3 loop spans 16 amino acids. Trimming stripped 2 bases from V and 1 base from J, with 14 bases between. CDR3 protein: CASSFAAGGGTDTQYF. CDR3 nucleotides: TGCGCCAGCAGCTTCGCGGCGGGTGGGGGCACAGATACGCAGTATTTT.

This rearrangement joins TRBV29-1 to TRBJ2-7; TRBD2 matches 10 bases. V was pared by 3 bases and J by 1 base, with 6 bases of the junction left unmatched. The germline gives CDR1 SQVTM, CDR2 ANQGSEA. This CDR3 region has 15 residues. The chain's CDR3 is CSVEAGTSESYEQYF. As DNA, the CDR3 is TGCAGCGTTGAGGCCGGGACTAGCGAATCCTACGAGCAGTACTTC.

This clone was detected once. The rearrangement links TRBV27 to TRBJ1-2; 11 bases are a match to TRBD1. Trimming removed 6 bases from V and 4 bases from J; junction bases left unmatched: 4. The length of the CDR3 is 14 residues. CDR1 and CDR2 from the germline V gene are MNHEY and SMNVEV (reference sequence). The CDR3 reads CASRGQGASYGYTF. Here the CDR3 DNA reads TGTGCCAGCAGAGGACAGGGGGCGAGCTATGGCTACACCTTC.

This clone has a handful of counts. V is TRBV7-2 and J is TRBJ2-5, with 7 bases fitting TRBD2. The CDR3 consists of 16 residues. V trimming: 5 bases; J trimming: 1 base; junction bases outside the gene matches: 10. Per germline, CDR1 SGHTA and CDR2 FQGNSA. CDR3 nucleotide sequence: TGTGCCAGCAGCGCGCGACTAGCTCAAGGCCAAGAGACCCAGTACTTC. Amino acids: CASSARLAQGQETQYF.

The chain joins TRBV20-1 to TRBJ2-7; tentative D call: TRBD1 (6 bases). The CDR3 totals 11 residues. The V and J ends lost 0 bases and 8 bases respectively, with 8 bases between them. Germline V gene data show CDR1 as DFQATT and CDR2 as SNEGSKA (reference sequence). The CDR3 coding sequence is TGCAGTGCTAGAGAGGGGGACAAGCAGTACTTC. Translated, it gives CSAREGDKQYF.

This clone was detected a few times. This chain connects TRBV6-6 to TRBJ2-1, with TRBD1 as a possible D gene (5 bases). In germline, CDR1 is MNHNY, CDR2 SVGAGI (reference sequence). V was pared by 8 bases and J by 8 bases, with 7 bases between. The CDR3 length is 10 residues. Written as DNA, the CDR3 is TGTGCCAGCGGGGCCCATGAGCAGTTCTTC. Translating gives CASGAHEQFF.

The chain recombines TRBV6-5 with TRBJ2-2, with D perhaps matching TRBD2 (5 bases). The V gene's germline CDR1 is MNHEY and CDR2 SVGAGI. V was trimmed by 8 bases and J by 6 bases, leaving 16 bases between them. The CDR3 consists of 14 residues. CDR3 nucleotides: TGTGCCAGCGAAGGGAGCGCCCTGTCCGGGGAGCTGTTTTTT. Translated: CASEGSALSGELFF.

The gene calls are TRBV19 and TRBJ2-1, with D possibly being TRBD1 (5 bases). The CDR3 has 12 amino acids. Trimming took 9 bases from V and 9 from J, leaving 15 bases between them. Germline CDR1 is LNHDA and CDR2 is SQIVND (reference sequence). The CDR3 nucleotides are TGTGCCAGCAAGTCAGGGTTGGGTGAGCAGTTCTTC. As protein: CASKSGLGEQFF.

The chain joins TRBV28 to TRBJ1-5; D not certain. The CDR3 consists of 15 residues. CDR1 is MDHEN, CDR2 SYDVKM, per germline. V gave up 10 bases and J gave up 0 bases, with 16 bases separating them. The CDR3 sequence is CATIRGQYSNQPQHF. The CDR3 DNA reads TGTGCCACCATCAGAGGGCAGTATAGCAATCAGCCCCAGCATTTT.

This clone has a single count. The genes are TRBV2 and TRBJ1-5; D perhaps matches TRBD1 (5 bases). Germline V lookup: CDR1 SNHLY, CDR2 FYNNEI. V dropped 3 bases and J dropped 9 bases, with 15 bases sitting between them. The CDR3 totals 14 residues. CDR3: CASSEGRDGRPQHF. CDR3 DNA sequence: TGTGCCAGCAGTGAGGGGCGTGATGGACGGCCCCAGCATTTT.

The chain has TRBV18 and TRBJ2-7; no clear D gene. This CDR3 is built from 15 residues. From germline, CDR1 is KGHSH and CDR2 LQKENI. Trimming pared 5 bases from V and 1 base from J, leaving 15 bases between. DNA of the CDR3: TGTGCCAGCTCATCCGGGTCCAGTTTTTCCTACGAGCAGTACTTC. Translating it yields CASSSGSSFSYEQYF.

The V call is TRBV28, the J call TRBJ2-7; TRBD2 agrees at 8 bases. This CDR3 has 17 residues. CDR1 and CDR2 (germline): MDHEN, SYDVKM. Trimming removed 5 bases from V and 5 bases from J; junction bases left unmatched: 17. CDR3 sequence (DNA): TGTGCCAGCAGTACAATTAGCGGGATAAGTCTGTCTCACGAGCAGTACTTC. Its protein is CASSTISGISLSHEQYF. Filled out from reference TRBV28 and TRBJ2-7, the complete variable domain reads DVKVTQSSRYLVKRTGEKVFLECVQDMDHENMFWYRQDPGLGLRLIYFSYDVKMKEKGDIPEGYSVSREKKERFSLILESASTNQTSMYLCASSTISGISLSHEQYFGPGTRLTVT.